What follows are 17 T cell receptor beta chains derived from one specimen sequenced in a study of long-term antiretroviral therapy in people with HIV. A v3.0 immunoSEQ assay was performed at survey level. Some clones are missing from TCRdb's copy, which holds only in-frame ones; the method was immunoSEQ multiplex PCR. Of tens of thousands of clones detected, around 80% appear once; the ten largest clones hold more than 4%. This sample comprised unsorted PBMCs, obtained 0.5 years after starting antiretroviral therapy. The receptors originated from a woman in her 40s with HIV.

The chain couples TRBV5-1 to TRBJ2-3; D is undetermined. V was shortened by 5 bases and J by 0 bases, with 13 bases between the two germline ends. The CDR3 has 15 residues. The germline gives CDR1 SGHRS, CDR2 YFSETQ. The CDR3: CASRVTGVSTDTQYF. In nucleotides, the CDR3 is TGCGCCAGCAGGGTTACTGGGGTAAGCACAGATACGCAGTATTTT.

The rearrangement links TRBV5-5 to TRBJ2-2; D gene ambiguous. The CDR3 has 13 amino acids. Germline CDR1 SGHKS, CDR2 YYEKEE (reference sequence). Trimming took 5 bases from V and 6 from J, leaving 11 bases between them. The CDR3 sequence is CASRKDRAGELFF. In DNA form, the CDR3 reads TGTGCCAGCAGAAAAGACCGCGCCGGGGAGCTGTTTTTT.

The V and J genes are TRBV2 and TRBJ2-7; tentative D call: TRBD2 (6 bases). The CDR3 is 15 residues long. CDR1 SNHLY and CDR2 FYNNEI come from the germline V gene. V lost 5 bases to trimming and J lost 3 bases, with 17 bases between them. The CDR3 DNA is TGTGCCAGCAGTCAAGGACTACGGACTAACTACGAGCAGTACTTC. Translated: CASSQGLRTNYEQYF.

The chain recombines TRBV18 with TRBJ1-3; unclear D gene. The CDR3 consists of 16 residues. Trimming shortened V by 3 bases and J by 4 bases, and 16 bases separated the two germline ends. The germline gives CDR1 KGHSH, CDR2 LQKENI. The CDR3 nucleotides are TGTGCCAGCTCACCCCCCGACGGGTGGGCCGGAAACACCATATATTTT. Its translation is CASSPPDGWAGNTIYF. Based on the CDR3 plus reference TRBV18 and TRBJ1-3, the full variable domain is NAGVMQNPRHLVRRRGQEARLRCSPMKGHSHVYWYRQLPEEGLKFMVYLQKENIIDESGMPKERFSAEFPKEGPSILRIQQVVRGDSAAYFCASSPPDGWAGNTIYFGEGSWLTVV.

This chain links TRBV28 with TRBJ2-7, with a possible D match to TRBD2 (6 bases). V lost 3 bases and J 4 bases, leaving 10 bases between the germline ends. The CDR3 is made up of 13 amino acids. Germline V gives CDR1 MDHEN, CDR2 SYDVKM. In DNA form, the CDR3 reads TGTGCCAGCAGTTTCTACGGGGGATACGAGCAGTACTTC. It yields the protein CASSFYGGYEQYF.

This chain joins TRBV11-2 and TRBJ2-1; 12 bases fit TRBD2. The germline V gene encodes CDR1 SGHAT and CDR2 FQNNGV. J lost 2 bases, V lost 8 bases, and 7 bases had no gene match. CDR3 length: 16 amino acids. The CDR3 nucleotides read TGTGCCAGCGGACTAGCGGGGAAAAGGACCTACAATGAGCAGTTCTTC. Translating it yields CASGLAGKRTYNEQFF.

This clone has just a few counts. CDR3 nucleotides: TGTGCCAGCAGGGCCGAGGGGTTGGGATTCACCCTCCACTTT. It yields the protein CASRAEGLGFTLHF. The V and J genes are TRBV27 and TRBJ1-6, with a weak D call TRBD1 (5 bases). Germline CDR1 MNHEY, CDR2 SMNVEV (reference sequence). V was shortened by 6 bases and J by 14 bases, with 20 bases between the two germline ends. The CDR3 has 14 residues.

V gene TRBV12-2 combines with J gene TRBJ2-2; the listed D gene, TRBD2, was not tested against the DNA. TRBV12-2 corresponds to a pseudogene. CDR3 length: 19 amino acids. As DNA, the CDR3 is TGTGCAAGTCGCCTGGCGCTGGGGACTAGACGACCGAACACCGGGGAGCTGTTTTTT. Amino acid sequence: CASRLALGTRRPNTGELFF.

The chain employs TRBV6-1 and TRBJ1-6, with 7 bases fitting TRBD1. The germline V gene has CDR1 MNHNS and CDR2 SASEGT. Losses at the gene ends were 2 bases for V and 7 bases for J; bases not matched to a gene: 5. This CDR3 is built from 15 residues. The chain's CDR3 is CASSESRQGNSPLHF. The CDR3 DNA is TGTGCCAGCAGTGAAAGCCGACAGGGAAATTCACCCCTCCACTTT.

The chain employs TRBV15 and TRBJ1-5, with 7 nucleotides matching TRBD1. Trimming took 6 bases from V and 4 from J; bases not matched to a gene: 9. Germline CDR1 LNHNV, CDR2 YYDKDF (reference sequence). The CDR3 loop spans 15 amino acids. In DNA form, the CDR3 reads TGTGCCACCAGGGCCGACAGGGTGTCGAATCAGCCCCAGCATTTT. It codes for CATRADRVSNQPQHF.

This rearrangement joins TRBV19 to TRBJ2-7; either TRBD1 or TRBD2 may fit D (5 bases each). V shed 2 bases and J shed 1 base, with 12 bases lying between them. Germline CDR1 LNHDA, CDR2 SQIVND (reference sequence). The CDR3 is 15 residues long. The CDR3 sequence: CASSILSGTSYEQYF. The CDR3 bases are TGTGCCAGTAGTATATTGTCAGGGACGTCCTACGAGCAGTACTTC.

V is TRBV27 and J is TRBJ1-3, with D possibly matching TRBD1 (5 bases). This CDR3 has 14 residues. Between the trimmed V and J ends, which lost 5 bases and 7 bases, there was a span of 15 bases. Germline CDR1 reads MNHEY; CDR2 reads SMNVEV (reference sequence). The CDR3 loop is CASSPQGARNTIYF. In nucleotides, the CDR3 is TGTGCCAGCAGTCCCCAAGGGGCGCGTAACACCATATATTTT.

V and J are TRBV19 and TRBJ1-2, with 8 positions matching TRBD1. Trimming removed 6 bases from V and 4 bases from J; junction bases left unmatched: 7. The CDR3 is made up of 14 amino acids. Germline V gene lookup returns CDR1 LNHDA and CDR2 SQIVND (reference sequence). The CDR3 bases are TGTGCCAGTAGACCTCAGGGGGCATCCTATGGCTACACCTTC. It specifies CASRPQGASYGYTF.

The CDR3 is CASSAPKDFPSTEAFF. For the CDR3, the DNA is TGTGCCAGCAGCGCACCGAAAGATTTCCCGAGCACTGAAGCTTTCTTT. The rearrangement uses TRBV9 and TRBJ1-1; unclear D gene. V shed 3 bases and J shed 4 bases, with 19 bases lying between them. CDR1 and CDR2 from the germline V gene are SGDLS and YYNGEE. This CDR3 is built from 16 residues.

The CDR3 DNA sequence: TGTGCCAGCAGAAGGGTCCCTATAACTAACACCGGGGAGCTGTTTTTT. Its translation is CASRRVPITNTGELFF. The rearrangement joins TRBV7-2 to TRBJ2-2; D unresolved. CDR1 and CDR2 (germline): SGHTA, FQGNSA. The CDR3 length is 16 residues. V gave up 6 bases and J gave up 2 bases, with 16 bases separating them.

The chain joins TRBV7-2 to TRBJ2-7, with TRBD2 identical over 8 bases. Germline V gene lookup returns CDR1 SGHTA and CDR2 FQGNSA. The V segment lost 5 bases and the J segment 1 base; nucleotides outside the gene matches: 7. The CDR3 contains 15 residues. As DNA, the CDR3 is TGTGCCAGCAGCATCGGGGGGGCCGGTTCCTACGAGCAGTACTTC. Translated: CASSIGGAGSYEQYF.

This clone was seen only once. The chain recombines TRBV19 with TRBJ1-1; possibly TRBD1 for D (5 bases). The V and J ends lost 4 bases and 5 bases respectively, with 14 bases between them. This CDR3 comprises 14 residues. Germline V lookup: CDR1 LNHDA, CDR2 SQIVND (reference sequence). The DNA of the CDR3 is TGTGCCAGTAGTACAGCAATGGGGGGGACTGAAGCTTTCTTT. It encodes CASSTAMGGTEAFF.